This T cell receptor beta chain appears in the sequencing data of a study of cytomegalovirus exposure and HLA in healthy donors (dated by TCRdb to the late 2010s). General notes on the study: According to an earlier analysis of several hundred of the donors, about 180 million T cells yielded approximately 120 million unique TCR beta sequences and 250 to 350 Gb of sequence data. Roughly 290 gigabases of sequencing data and around 85 million unique TCR sequences made up an early release that covered 500 to 700 HLA-typed donors. The genetic ancestry cluster associated with self-reported Caucasian donors included approximately 85% of the roughly 410 genotyped donors. The aim of the study was to test whether cataloging public T cell receptors could identify signatures of past pathogen exposure. The study used immunosequencing to profile the T cell repertoires of approximately 690 subjects and linked those repertoires to cytomegalovirus serostatus. A separate validation cohort of 100 to 150 different subjects was used in addition to the approximately 610-subject first cohort. To predict cytomegalovirus infection status, the study combined high-throughput TCR immunosequencing, statistical association of individual TCRs with disease status, and machine learning. A later analysis re-examined previously published TCR beta repertoires from just over 650 donors and added high-resolution HLA genotyping to investigate patterns of TCR occurrence. Rather than drawing on any new phenotypic data, the later analysis identified candidate immune exposures from TCR beta sequences and the way those sequences occurred across donors. To decide whether each TCR beta V gene segment behaved as functional or pseudogenic, an earlier analysis of some 600 of the donors relied on high-throughput TCR beta sequencing. Donor age, sex, ethnicity and CMV serostatus were compiled alongside the repertoire data. A later genetic analysis used genome-wide SNP genotypes for about 65% of the 666 donors, treating that subset as a discovery cohort. Every discovery cohort repertoire had been produced on one sequencing platform. Class I and class II HLA loci were covered by the typing at four-digit resolution. Typing coverage differed by locus: A, B, C, DRB1 and DQB1 were typed in roughly 620-630 donors, DQA1 in about 500, DPA1 in some 570, and DPB1 in approximately 450. Roughly 5 DR-DQ haplotypes were treated as single units for association and clustering because of strong linkage in the cohort. Among 398 genotyped donors of the cohort, an average of 235,054 unique TCR beta nucleotide sequences were sequenced per donor, around a sixth of them non-productive. Results and caveats for the whole study, not just this receptor: A later analysis reported that several top co-occurrence clusters appeared linked to parvovirus B19, influenza, CMV and Epstein-Barr virus. For the cohort, immune exposure information was limited to CMV serostatus. Because counts were too low, seventeen rarely observed V segments, including chromosome 9 orphons, were left out of the earlier analysis of over 550 of the donors. A further reported finding was that TCR beta sequences accurately predicted the HLA-A and HLA-B alleles for most subjects in the first cohort. Specific HLA alleles were associated with roughly 17,000 TCR beta sequences at a false discovery rate of 0.05 in a later analysis. Most TCR sequences were observed very rarely across donors, whereas some public TCRs were present in many individuals. Strong co-occurrence of HLA alleles, especially DR and DQ, made assigning TCR associations to individual alleles difficult. Cytomegalovirus status was reported to be diagnosed by the classifier with high specificity and sensitivity in both the original and validation cohorts. The 87-base-pair reads could not distinguish some IMGT-functional V segments, including TRBV6-2 and TRBV6-3, so those segments were excluded. Most CMV-associated TCR beta chains appeared to be HLA-restricted in a later analysis, and the HLA associations seemed to be driven largely by CMV exposure. Only TCR beta chains were sequenced in this cohort, and the absence of alpha or paired-chain data limited detectable features. A few of the identified cytomegalovirus-associated TCR beta chains were confirmed in vitro to be specific for cytomegalovirus antigens. Because some donors lacked HLA typing at each locus, the association tests relied only on the typed subset. In the study, approximately 160 TCR beta chains were listed as associated with cytomegalovirus. In an earlier analysis of a few hundred of the donors, most TCR beta V segments were observed in productive rearrangements about 87% or about 30% of the time, broadly matching IMGT annotations. The presence/absence analyses assumed that sequencing depth was roughly uniform across donors, and that assumption may not be true. Linkage disequilibrium might explain the correlated functional status among segregating V segments, but an unknown experimental factor could not be ruled out. According to the authors, the approach could potentially be generalized to other disease states and immunological phenotypes. In a later analysis, HLA-associated TCR beta chains were found to be more clonally expanded and to have lower generation probabilities than equally common non-associated chains. According to a later genetic analysis, donors in an Asian-associated ancestry cluster had fewer N-insertions in productive TCRs than the approximately 610-donor mean. In a later analysis, TCR association rates were found to vary across HLA loci, with the most associated TCRs seen for DRB1 alleles and the fewest for HLA-C alleles. A group of highly shared sequence variants was considered likely to be a technical artifact of the sequencing pipeline. An association between a missense DCLRE1C variant and V-gene and J-gene trimming of TCR beta chains was found in a later genetic analysis and replicated in an independent cohort.

In total, 666 healthy bone marrow donors made up the cohort. All cohort members were sampled while nominally healthy, although unrecorded immune exposures were likely present. The donor was CMV seropositive and was included in the group of around 300 seropositive cohort members. A peripheral blood sample was provided by each donor, and peripheral blood mononuclear cells were used for TCR beta sequencing. Genomic DNA extraction from the blood cell samples was performed with the Qiagen DNeasy Blood Extraction Kit. As to this clone: Its cognate antigen has yet to be identified. There are no base qualities to consult, and no much larger clone falls within one base.

Libraries were made using the immunoSEQ multiplex PCR assay. For the multiplex PCR, a mixture combining 60 forward primers for TCR Vbeta segments and 13 reverse primers for TCR Jbeta segments was used. The CDR3 region of rearranged TCR beta genes was amplified from genomic DNA with a multiplex PCR assay. Amplified TCR beta libraries were sequenced as 87-base-pair reads on the Illumina HiSeq System. Concerning the study's data processing: A later analysis counted about 80 million unique TCR beta chains across the 550 to 750 repertoires, and 10 million to 12 million of these chains were shared by at least two donors. Raw reads were error-corrected and collapsed into unique sequences with a nearest-neighbor algorithm that merged closely related sequences to remove PCR and sequencing errors. V, D and J gene segments were assigned by aligning CDR3 sequences to IMGT reference sequences. For a sequence to be retained, a match of at least six nucleotides to both a V gene segment and a J gene segment was required. Rearrangements were classified as productive when the CDR3 lacked stop codons and remained in frame with V and J, and all other rearrangements were classified as non-productive. CDR3 was defined according to IMGT convention as the region running from the second conserved V-encoded cysteine to the conserved J-encoded phenylalanine. The earlier analysis of a few hundred of the donors excluded any sequence lacking an unambiguous match to a single V gene segment. In an earlier analysis of several hundred of the donors, V segments were called functional above 56.7% productive rearrangements and were called segregating when the between-donor standard deviation exceeded 5%. A statistical classification framework was built for diagnosing cytomegalovirus status from the catalog of TCR beta chain sequences. In a later analysis, V and J genes were assigned by comparing TCR nucleotide sequences against IMGT/GENE-DB human TR gene sequences. A later analysis assigned CDR3 sequences and most-parsimonious VDJ recombination scenarios with the TCRdist pipeline. In a later analysis, each TCR beta chain was defined by its CDR3 amino acid sequence together with its V-gene family, and reads lacking a unique V-gene family were excluded. As a way to deal with suspected cross-contamination and a sequencing artifact, a later analysis dropped roughly 620 nucleotide sequences that were highly shared and had low generation probability. In a later analysis, a clonal expansion index for each public chain was calculated from normalized within-repertoire ranks of inferred template counts. In a later analysis, generation probabilities were computed using a VDJ recombination model fitted to out-of-frame rearrangements, and the results were checked against IGoR. In a later analysis, hypergeometric tests were used to score TCR-TCR, TCR-HLA and TCR-CMV co-occurrence, with a repertoire-size bias correction applied to TCR pairs. To estimate false discovery rates, a later analysis permuted the HLA or CMV assignments 20 times. A later analysis grouped co-occurring TCRs with DBSCAN, adding TCRdist sequence similarity when clustering within HLA-allele-positive subsets. For co-occurrence clustering, repertoires with fewer than 30,000 or more than 120,000 public chains were excluded, along with about five repertoires with anomalous nucleotide sharing. TCRdb took this table from immuneACCESS and kept in-frame rearrangements with V and J called. Such tables lack part of the clones; where checked against another copy, unresolved V genes explain under half of the gap, and the rest is unexplained. V, J and clone size reflect that table, while D and trimming were determined from the DNA. In all, the sample holds some 170,000 clones, and roughly 85% of those were seen once. In total, the top ten clones hold just under 6.5% of the sample.

The CDR3 runs 14 residues from the cysteine to the phenylalanine. Of the read, only the CDR3 DNA is kept; its 42 bases are in frame from base 1. CDR1 and CDR2 are read off the germline V gene (reference sequence) as SGHNT and YYREEE. At the junction V is shortened by 4 bases and J by 6 bases, with 14 bases in between. The sequence links TRBV5-4 to TRBJ1-3; no confident D gene assignment can be made. The sequence derives from a man aged 40-55 years in good health and CMV-seropositive. The sample comprised PBMCs. Here the CDR3 is given as CASSPGPGENTIYF. The nucleotides are TGTGCCAGCAGCCCCGGTCCCGGGGAAAACACCATATATTTT.